Listed below are T cell receptor beta chains from one sample, sequenced in a study of blood T cell repertoires in COVID-19. Here immunoSEQ multiplex PCR was the method, and the copy in TCRdb shows in-frame clones only, minus some. The repertoire holds about 210,000 clones, with roughly nine tenths as singletons. The sample was peripheral blood. These receptors were obtained from a middle-aged man with acute or convalescent COVID-19. The CDR3 runs from the conserved cysteine through the conserved F or W. The D gene is left open where the match is weak. Clone size appears in some rows only: once, few, many, or a class for an expanded clone.

D	V	size	J	DNA	CDR3
-	TRBV4-1	-	TRBJ2-5	TGCGCCAGCAGCCAGAAAGGGTCACAGGGCCCTTCAGAGACCCAGTACTTC	CASSQKGSQGPSETQYF
TRBD1	TRBV2	-	TRBJ2-6	TGTGCCAGCAGGACACCGGGACAGGGCGCTTCTGGGGCCAACGTCCTGACTTTC	CASRTPGQGASGANVLTF
-	TRBV19	-	TRBJ1-2	TGTGCCAGCTGGGACAAAGTAAGAAATGGCTACACCTTC	CASWDKVRNGYTF
-	TRBV19	-	TRBJ2-1	TGTGCCAGTAGTATGGGGCCCGGCGGATACAATGAGCAGTTCTTC	CASSMGPGGYNEQFF
TRBD1	TRBV15	-	TRBJ1-1	TGTGCCACCAGCAGAACGACAGGGGTAAACACTGAAGCTTTCTTT	CATSRTTGVNTEAFF
-	TRBV19	-	TRBJ2-5	TGTGCCAGTAGTATTTGGGGACAGCGGGCGGCCCAGTACTTC	CASSIWGQRAAQYF
-	TRBV19	-	TRBJ1-4	TGTGCCAGCCAAGCAGGGACTAAGAATGAAAAACTGTTTTTT	CASQAGTKNEKLFF
-	TRBV9	-	TRBJ2-1	TGTGCCAGCAGCGTCTGGGAGGCTGGATACAATGAGCAGTTCTTC	CASSVWEAGYNEQFF
-	TRBV19	-	TRBJ1-2	TGTGCCAGTACCCCCGGGATCCCGCTGGGCTACACCTTC	CASTPGIPLGYTF
-	TRBV5-4	-	TRBJ2-7	TGTGCCAGCAGCTTGGAAAGGGGTTCCTACGAGCAGTACTTC	CASSLERGSYEQYF
TRBD2	TRBV7-9	-	TRBJ2-3	TGTGCCAGCAGCTTAGGACTTGGCGGGAGGCCCCAGTATTTT	CASSLGLGGRPQYF
-	TRBV4-1	few	TRBJ2-3	TGCGCCAGCAGCCAAGATTCCCTAGCGAGGGGCACAGATACGCAGTATTTT	CASSQDSLARGTDTQYF
TRBD1	TRBV5-6	-	TRBJ2-7	TGTGCCAGCAGCACGGGACAGCCTTCGCTGAGGGAGCAGTACTTC	CASSTGQPSLREQYF
TRBD2	TRBV7-2	-	TRBJ2-1	TGTGCCAGCAGCGGGACTAGCGGAGGGAGCTCCTACAATGAGCAGTTCTTC	CASSGTSGGSSYNEQFF
-	TRBV10-3	-	TRBJ1-4	TGTGCCATCAGGGATGGAGGTGGTAATGAAAAACTGTTTTTT	CAIRDGGGNEKLFF
-	TRBV28	few	TRBJ1-4	TGTGCCAGCAGACTTAATAATGAAAAACTGTTTTTT	CASRLNNEKLFF
-	TRBV6-5	-	TRBJ2-1	TGTGCCAGCAGTTACTCGCAGGGGACCAACAATGAGCAGTTCTTC	CASSYSQGTNNEQFF
-	TRBV6-6	-	TRBJ1-3	TGTGCCAGCACCGAGGCCCGCAACACCATATATTTT	CASTEARNTIYF
-	TRBV6-2/TRBV6-3	-	TRBJ1-1	TGTGCCAGCAGTTACTCGGTCACAGGGATGAGGAACACTGAAGCTTTCTTT	CASSYSVTGMRNTEAFF
-	TRBV7-3	once	TRBJ2-5	TGTGCCAGCAGCTTACATCCAGCGAGAGAGACCCAGTACTTC	CASSLHPARETQYF
TRBD1	TRBV6-5	-	TRBJ1-6	TGTGCCAGCAGCCGGGACAGGTTAACTTCACCCCTCCACTTT	CASSRDRLTSPLHF
TRBD1	TRBV7-8	-	TRBJ2-7	TGTGCCAGCAGCTTACGCTTAGCTGGGCGGGACAGGGAGGTAGGCGAGCAGTACTTC	CASSLRLAGRDREVGEQYF
-	TRBV27	-	TRBJ2-4	TGTGCCAGCAGTTTAGTGCAGGGAAACATTCAGTACTTC	CASSLVQGNIQYF